The 26 T cell receptor beta chains given below trace back to one sample, sequenced in a study of T cell responses to AZD1222 COVID-19 vaccine. Some clones are missing from TCRdb's copy, which holds only in-frame ones; the method was immunoSEQ multiplex PCR. Among around 120,000 clones listed, about 94% were seen once. The sample was peripheral blood, taken on day 0 of AZD1222 vaccination. The receptors shown here come from an adult in good health.

This chain joins TRBV2 and TRBJ1-1, with 7 bases identical to TRBD1. The CDR3 has 16 residues. With V trimmed by 6 bases and J by 1 base, 11 bases remained unmatched. CDR1 is SNHLY, CDR2 FYNNEI, per germline. The CDR3 loop is CASRGGGRTGNTEAFF. In DNA, the CDR3 is TGTGCCAGCAGGGGAGGAGGGCGGACAGGGAACACTGAAGCTTTCTTT.

V is TRBV11-3 and J is TRBJ1-3; D uncertain. The germline V gene has CDR1 SGHNT and CDR2 YENEEA. V dropped 2 bases and J dropped 2 bases, with 10 bases sitting between them. The CDR3 has 15 residues. The CDR3 loop reads CASSLSPRPGNTIYF. CDR3 DNA: TGTGCCAGCAGCTTAAGTCCCCGCCCTGGAAACACCATATATTTT.

V usage is TRBV7-8 and J usage is TRBJ1-2, with TRBD1 matching over 7 bases. Germline trimming cut 5 bases from V and 8 bases from J; bases unmatched to any gene: 8. In germline, CDR1 is SGHVS, CDR2 FQNEAQ. This CDR3 comprises 13 residues. The CDR3 is CASSEGQRSGYTF. In DNA form, the CDR3 reads TGTGCCAGCAGCGAGGGACAGCGCTCCGGCTACACCTTC. The complete variable domain, with remaining parts taken from reference TRBV7-8 and TRBJ1-2, reads GAGVSQSPRYKVAKRGQDVALRCDPISGHVSLFWYQQALGQGPEFLTYFQNEAQLDKSGLPSDRFFAERPEGSVSTLKIQRTQQEDSAVYLCASSEGQRSGYTFGSGTRLTVV.

The J gene is TRBJ1-4, the V gene TRBV3-1 (or the pseudogene TRBV3-2); D not resolved. This CDR3 is built from 16 residues. Germline V gives CDR1 LGHDT, CDR2 YNNKEL (reference sequence). Between the trimmed V and J ends, which lost 1 base and 5 bases, there was a span of 14 bases. In nucleotides, the CDR3 is TGTGCCAGCAGCCAAGTTACAAGGACCCGGAATGAAAAACTGTTTTTT. It yields the protein CASSQVTRTRNEKLFF.

About this clone: The same CDR3 also results from other DNA sequences found in this sample. In nucleotides, the CDR3 is TGCAGTGCTAGAGAAAACACTGAAGCTTTCTTT. It yields the protein CSARENTEAFF. The chain joins TRBV20-1 to TRBJ1-1; D gene unclear. Trimming left V 0 bases short and J 2 bases short, with 1 base between. This CDR3 region has 11 residues. From germline, CDR1 is DFQATT and CDR2 SNEGSKA (reference sequence).

The chain is built from TRBV3-1 (or the pseudogene TRBV3-2) and TRBJ1-4; the D is unclear. V lost 4 bases to trimming and J lost 6 bases, with 9 bases between them. Germline V gene data show CDR1 as LGHDT and CDR2 as YNNKEL (reference sequence). The length of the CDR3 is 13 residues. CDR3 region: CASSRESDEKLFF. The CDR3 DNA follows: TGTGCCAGCAGCCGGGAGTCGGATGAAAAACTGTTTTTT.

The chain uses TRBV25-1 and TRBJ1-6; 8 positions match TRBD1. CDR1 and CDR2 (germline): MGHDK, SYGVNS. There are 13 residues in the CDR3. Trimming at V came to 5 bases and at J to 10 bases, leaving 4 bases not matched to a gene. The CDR3 DNA reads TGTGCCAGCAGTAGGACAGGGCGATCACCCCTCCACTTT. Its translation: CASSRTGRSPLHF.

This chain uses TRBV7-2 with TRBJ1-2, with 9 bases identical to TRBD1. CDR1 is SGHTA, CDR2 FQGNSA, per germline. The CDR3 covers 16 residues. The trim removed 5 bases at V and 4 bases at J, leaving 11 bases unmatched. CDR3 sequence: CASSLIAQGAAYGYTF. DNA for the CDR3: TGTGCCAGCAGCCTCATCGCACAGGGGGCGGCCTATGGCTACACCTTC.

The gene calls are TRBV5-1 and TRBJ2-4; 7 bases align to TRBD2. CDR3 length: 14 residues. Germline assignment: CDR1 SGHRS and CDR2 YFSETQ. Trimming cost V 2 bases and J 3 bases; bases outside gene matches: 2. CDR3 DNA sequence: TGCGCCAGCAGCTTCGGGGAGGGCAAAAACATTCAGTACTTC. Residues: CASSFGEGKNIQYF.

The CDR3 loop reads CAWNYRRNYEQYF. The CDR3 nucleotides are TGTGCCTGGAACTACAGGAGAAACTACGAGCAGTACTTC. The genes are TRBV30 and TRBJ2-7; possible D gene TRBD1, 5 bases. Trimming took 4 bases from V and 3 from J, leaving 13 bases between them. The germline V gene has CDR1 GTSNPN and CDR2 SVGIG (reference sequence). The CDR3 has 13 amino acids.

This chain links TRBV6-1 with TRBJ2-7; 8 bases agree with TRBD1. The trim removed 3 bases at V and 2 bases at J, leaving 6 bases unmatched. CDR1 is MNHNS and CDR2 is SASEGT in the germline V gene. CDR3 size: 15 residues. For the CDR3, the DNA is TGTGCCAGCAGTGATGTCGGACAGGGAGCCTACGAGCAGTACTTC. Translating it yields CASSDVGQGAYEQYF.

The chain carries TRBV7-2 and TRBJ2-3; a possible D gene is TRBD2 (6 bases). The CDR3 runs 14 residues. Trimming pared 1 base from V and 6 bases from J, leaving 11 bases between. From germline, CDR1 is SGHTA and CDR2 FQGNSA. The chain's CDR3 is CASSLDGGDDTQYF. CDR3 DNA sequence: TGTGCCAGCAGCTTAGACGGGGGTGATGATACGCAGTATTTT.

This chain joins TRBV2 and TRBJ2-1, with D maybe TRBD2 (5 bases). The germline gives CDR1 SNHLY, CDR2 FYNNEI. V lost 5 bases and J lost 1, with 9 bases in between. The CDR3 is 14 amino acids. CDR3 DNA: TGTGCCAGCAGTCGAGAGGGTTCCTACAATGAGCAGTTCTTC. This translates into CASSREGSYNEQFF.

The CDR3 DNA reads as TGTGCCAGCAGTTTATCAGGGGGCATATCCGGAAACACCATATATTTT. It codes for CASSLSGGISGNTIYF. The rearrangement uses TRBV28 and TRBJ1-3; 8 bases agree with TRBD1. Germline loops: CDR1 MDHEN, CDR2 SYDVKM. V was pared by 1 base and J by 4 bases, with 6 bases of the junction left unmatched. The CDR3 runs to 16 residues.

The rearrangement links TRBV7-3 to TRBJ1-1; D unresolved. CDR1 and CDR2 (germline): SGHTA, FQGTGA. The V end was cut by 2 bases, the J end by 4 bases, with 8 bases between. The CDR3 consists of 13 residues. This chain's CDR3 is CASSLGSGTEAFF. The DNA of the CDR3 is TGTGCCAGCAGCTTAGGGTCGGGCACTGAAGCTTTCTTT.

The rearrangement uses TRBV6-5 and TRBJ2-7, with 9 bases identical to TRBD1. CDR1 is MNHEY and CDR2 is SVGAGI in the germline V gene. The junction had 13 bases not matched to a gene; V was cut back by 5 bases and J by 8 bases. This CDR3 contains 15 residues. CDR3 DNA sequence: TGTGCCAGCAGTCCTCCGGGACAGGGAAAAATCAAGCAGTACTTC. This sequence encodes CASSPPGQGKIKQYF.

V and J are TRBV7-9 and TRBJ1-3, with D possibly TRBD1 on 5 matching bases. Trimming removed 4 bases from V and 7 bases from J, with 11 bases in between. CDR1 is SEHNR and CDR2 is FQNEAQ in the germline V gene (reference sequence). This CDR3 has 13 residues. CDR3: CASSSTGVNTIYF. CDR3 coding DNA: TGTGCCAGCAGCTCTACAGGTGTTAACACCATATATTTT.

The chain couples TRBV12-3 or TRBV12-4 to TRBJ1-1, with a possible D match to TRBD1 (5 bases). The V and J ends lost 8 bases and 11 bases respectively, with 18 bases between them. The CDR3 contains 12 residues. The CDR3 region has the DNA TGTGCCAGCTCAGACCTCGCACGGGACGCTTTCTTT. This encodes CASSDLARDAFF.

The gene calls are TRBV6-5 and TRBJ2-7; perhaps TRBD2 as D (7 bases). The CDR3 has 13 amino acids. V was cut by 2 bases and J by 5 bases, with 10 bases left in between. Germline lookup yields CDR1 MNHEY and CDR2 SVGAGI. CDR3 in amino acids: CASSYGGADEQYF. The CDR3, as DNA: TGTGCCAGCAGTTACGGGGGGGCGGACGAGCAGTACTTC.

J is TRBJ1-1 and V is TRBV30, with D unresolved. V gave up 0 bases and J gave up 5 bases, with 16 bases separating them. Germline lookup yields CDR1 GTSNPN and CDR2 SVGIG (reference sequence). This CDR3 is built from 15 residues. The CDR3 loop is CAWSVVSLSRTEAFF. The CDR3 DNA reads as TGTGCCTGGAGTGTAGTATCCCTTTCGAGGACTGAAGCTTTCTTT.

This clone was seen just once. The chain has TRBV5-1 and TRBJ2-7, with a weak D call TRBD2 (5 bases). This CDR3 spans 16 amino acids. Per germline, CDR1 SGHRS and CDR2 YFSETQ. V was cut by 3 bases and J by 1 base, with 17 bases left in between. The CDR3 DNA reads as TGCGCCAGCAGCTGGGCCCGGGGTCTAGGGTCCTACGAGCAGTACTTC. It yields the protein CASSWARGLGSYEQYF. Full variable domain (missing parts from reference TRBV5-1 and TRBJ2-7): KAGVTQTPRYLIKTRGQQVTLSCSPISGHRSVSWYQQTPGQGLQFLFEYFSETQRNKGNFPGRFSGRQFSNSRSEMNVSTLELGDSALYLCASSWARGLGSYEQYFGPGTRLTVT.

V usage is TRBV7-6 and J usage is TRBJ2-7, with D perhaps TRBD1 (5 bases). CDR1 SGHVS and CDR2 FNYEAQ come from the germline V gene. Deletions cut 2 bases from V and 0 bases from J, with 23 bases between. The CDR3 spans 19 residues. DNA for the CDR3: TGTGCCAGCAGCTTAAGGGGTCCTGGCACTTCCCCATCCTCCTACGAGCAGTACTTC. It is translated as CASSLRGPGTSPSSYEQYF.

The chain combines TRBV6-5 with TRBJ1-5, with D perhaps matching TRBD1 (5 bases). The germline V gene encodes CDR1 MNHEY and CDR2 SVGAGI. The germline V and J ends were trimmed by 6 bases and 3 bases, with 12 bases remaining between them. CDR3 size: 14 residues. The CDR3 here is CASSYGGVNQPQHF. In DNA form, the CDR3 reads TGTGCCAGCAGCTACGGGGGGGTCAATCAGCCCCAGCATTTT.

The chain joins TRBV5-1 to TRBJ2-1; 12 nucleotides align to TRBD2. Looked up from germline, CDR1 is SGHRS and CDR2 is YFSETQ. This CDR3 is 18 amino acids long. V gave up 4 bases and J gave up 4 bases; unmatched junction bases: 12. CDR3 sequence (DNA): TGCGCCAGCAGCCTATGGACTAGCGGGGCCTCAGCTTACAATGAGCAGTTCTTC. It yields the protein CASSLWTSGASAYNEQFF.

The chain recombines TRBV2 with TRBJ1-5; D perhaps matches TRBD1 (6 bases). V lost 0 bases and J 9 bases, leaving 12 bases between the germline ends. Germline V lookup: CDR1 SNHLY, CDR2 FYNNEI. The CDR3 contains 14 residues. The CDR3 coding sequence is TGTGCCAGCAGTGAAGCCGACAGGCCTCGGCCCCAGCATTTT. It yields the protein CASSEADRPRPQHF.

The chain is built from TRBV6-6 and TRBJ2-7; TRBD1 aligns across 9 bases. The CDR3 is 12 residues long. The junction had 5 bases not matched to a gene; V was cut back by 11 bases and J by 3 bases. From germline, CDR1 is MNHNY and CDR2 SVGAGI (reference sequence). CDR3 nucleotide sequence: TGTGCCGGATCGGACAGGGGCTACGAGCAGTACTTC. This codes for CAGSDRGYEQYF.